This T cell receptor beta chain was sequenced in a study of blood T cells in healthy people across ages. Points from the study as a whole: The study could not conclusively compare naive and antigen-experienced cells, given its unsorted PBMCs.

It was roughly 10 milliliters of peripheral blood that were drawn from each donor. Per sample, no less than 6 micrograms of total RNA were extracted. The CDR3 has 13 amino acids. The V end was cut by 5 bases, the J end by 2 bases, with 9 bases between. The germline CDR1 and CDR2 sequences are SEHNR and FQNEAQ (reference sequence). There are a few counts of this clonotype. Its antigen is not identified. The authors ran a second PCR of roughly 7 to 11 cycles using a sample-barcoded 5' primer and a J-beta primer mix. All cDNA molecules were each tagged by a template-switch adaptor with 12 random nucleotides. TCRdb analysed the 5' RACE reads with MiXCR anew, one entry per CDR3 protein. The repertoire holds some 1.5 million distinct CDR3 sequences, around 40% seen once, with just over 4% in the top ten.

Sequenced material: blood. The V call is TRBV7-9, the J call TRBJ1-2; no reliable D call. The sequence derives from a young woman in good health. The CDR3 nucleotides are TGTGCCAGCAGCCCTCCGCAGAACTATGGCTACACCTTC. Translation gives CASSPPQNYGYTF. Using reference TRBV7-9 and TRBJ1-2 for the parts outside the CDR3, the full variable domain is DTGVSQNPRHKITKRGQNVTFRCDPISEHNRLYWYRQTLGQGPEFLTYFQNEAQLEKSRLLSDRFSAERPKGSFSTLEIQRTEQGDSAMYLCASSPPQNYGYTFGSGTRLTVV.